This T cell receptor beta chain was obtained from a study of cytomegalovirus exposure and HLA in healthy donors. At the level of the study: Some 200 million T cells yielded under 130 million unique TCR beta sequences in earlier analysis. Study-level points and caveats: Three chains linked to CMV were shown in vitro to be specific for CMV antigens. An analysis done earlier found most TCR beta V segments productive about 87% or about 30% of the time.

It was with 60 Vbeta and 13 Jbeta primers that the PCR ran. Assay used: immunoSEQ multiplex PCR; TCRdb lists only in-frame clones, some missing. Altogether under 200,000 clones are present, roughly 68% being singletons, with the ten largest covering 1.5% to 2%. This CDR3 region has 16 residues. CDR1 and CDR2 (germline): SGHAT, FQNNGV. The junction had 7 bases not matched to a gene; V was cut back by 3 bases and J by 4 bases. In regard to this clone: Its cognate antigen is unknown.

Sequencing was carried out using PBMCs. The V and J genes are TRBV11-2 and TRBJ2-7, with 12 positions matching TRBD1. The TCR originated in a woman aged 25 to 45 in good health and CMV-seronegative. CDR3 sequence: CASSFGTGGVFYEQYF. The CDR3 bases are TGTGCCAGCAGCTTCGGGACAGGGGGCGTCTTTTACGAGCAGTACTTC. The complete variable domain, with remaining parts taken from reference TRBV11-2 and TRBJ2-7, reads EAGVAQSPRYKIIEKRQSVAFWCNPISGHATLYWYQQILGQGPKLLIQFQNNGVVDDSQLPKDRFSAERLKGVDSTLKIQPAKLEDSAVYLCASSFGTGGVFYEQYFGPGTRLTVT.